This T cell receptor (beta chain) was captured by sequencing in a study of blood T cell repertoires in COVID-19. Study information: Samples came from the United States, Italy and Spain, spanning acute and convalescent COVID-19.

The CDR3 consists of 12 residues. Germline CDR1 is KGHSH and CDR2 is LQKENI. V lost 2 bases to trimming and J lost 6 bases, with 7 bases between them. Original handling: Nucleated cell number was recorded as an estimate derived from reference gene primer amplification. The method was immunoSEQ multiplex PCR; TCRdb's version includes in-frame clones alone and lacks a portion of them. V and J calls and clone size follow that table, whereas D and trimming were derived from the DNA. The table shows around 210,000 clones, with 80% occurring only once. The chain joins TRBV18 to TRBJ1-1, with D perhaps matching TRBD1 (5 bases). This TCR derives from a woman in her seventies with acute or convalescent COVID-19. Specimen: peripheral blood. Written as DNA, the CDR3 is TGTGCCAGCTCACCAGGGGGGGCTGAAGCTTTCTTT. This sequence encodes CASSPGGAEAFF.